This T cell receptor (beta chain) was sequenced in a study of shared clonotypes between healthy human individuals. Study results and caveats: Clonotype sharing across a few donors was observed for around 5% of naive CD4 clonotypes. Few donors restricted represented genetic and exposure-history diversity.

At a deep level, the assay was run. Only in-frame clones appear in the TCRdb table, and some are missing; sequencing was by immunoSEQ multiplex PCR. The sample has 1,500,000 or so clones, around 98.5% seen once. For this clone: What it binds is unknown.

The CDR3 runs to 16 residues. The V end lost 5 bases, the J end lost 1 base, and 15 bases lay between the germline ends. Germline lookup yields CDR1 KGHSH and CDR2 LQKENI. The chain couples TRBV18 to TRBJ1-3, with TRBD1 as a possible D gene (6 bases). The origin of this receptor is a man aged 25-45 years in good health. Sequencing input: naive CD4+ T cells sorted from blood. Subset defined: CD45RA+ positively selected. As DNA, the CDR3 is TGTGCCAGCTCAGAACAAACAGGGTCATCTGGAAACACCATATATTTT. Translated, it gives CASSEQTGSSGNTIYF.